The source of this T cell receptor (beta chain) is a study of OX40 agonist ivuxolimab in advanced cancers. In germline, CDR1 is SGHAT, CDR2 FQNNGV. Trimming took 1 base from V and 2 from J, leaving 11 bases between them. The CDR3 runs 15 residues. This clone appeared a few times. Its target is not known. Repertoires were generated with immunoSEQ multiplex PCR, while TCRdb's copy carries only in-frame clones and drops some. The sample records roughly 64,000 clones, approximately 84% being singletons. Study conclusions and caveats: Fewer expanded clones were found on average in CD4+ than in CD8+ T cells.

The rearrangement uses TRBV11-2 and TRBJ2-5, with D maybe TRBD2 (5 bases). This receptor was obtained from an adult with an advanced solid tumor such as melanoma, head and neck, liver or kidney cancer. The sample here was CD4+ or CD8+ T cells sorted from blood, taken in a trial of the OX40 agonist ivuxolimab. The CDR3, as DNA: TGTGCCAGCAGCTTAGGAGGGCGGCCTCAAGAGACCCAGTACTTC. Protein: CASSLGGRPQETQYF.